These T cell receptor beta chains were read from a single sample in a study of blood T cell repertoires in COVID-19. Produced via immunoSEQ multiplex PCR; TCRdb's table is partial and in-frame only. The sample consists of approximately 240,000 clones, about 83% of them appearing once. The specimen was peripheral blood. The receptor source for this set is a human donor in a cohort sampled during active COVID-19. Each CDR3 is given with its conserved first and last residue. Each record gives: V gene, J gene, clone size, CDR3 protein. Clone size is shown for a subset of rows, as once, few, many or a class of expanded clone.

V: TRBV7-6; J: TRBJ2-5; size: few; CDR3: CASSPGRGQETQYF
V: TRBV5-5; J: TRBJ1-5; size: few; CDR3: CASSPRIGGGNQPQHF
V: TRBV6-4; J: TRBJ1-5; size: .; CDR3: CASSEQGAQPQHF
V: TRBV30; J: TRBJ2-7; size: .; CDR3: CAWRGVLPYEQYF
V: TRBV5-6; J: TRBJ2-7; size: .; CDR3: CASSVQYEQYF
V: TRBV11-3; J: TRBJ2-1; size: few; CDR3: CASSSEGSGGNEQFF
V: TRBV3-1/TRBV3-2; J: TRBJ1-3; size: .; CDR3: CASSPAGGSGNTIYF
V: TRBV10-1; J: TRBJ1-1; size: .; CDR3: CASTPDRGHTEAFF
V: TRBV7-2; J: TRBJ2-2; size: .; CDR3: CASSLKYELFF
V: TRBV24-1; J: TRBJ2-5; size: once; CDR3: CATSVPGQGVEETQYF
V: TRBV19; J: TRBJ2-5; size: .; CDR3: CASSIKRGETQYF
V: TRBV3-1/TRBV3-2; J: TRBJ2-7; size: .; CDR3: CASSQHSDYEQYF
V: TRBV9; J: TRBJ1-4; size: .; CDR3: CASSVDSSEKLFF
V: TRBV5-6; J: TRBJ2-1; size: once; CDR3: CASSLASPYNEQFF
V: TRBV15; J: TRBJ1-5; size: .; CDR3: CATSRNLGQGGQPQHF
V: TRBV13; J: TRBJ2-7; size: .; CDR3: CASSPPAGAYEQYF
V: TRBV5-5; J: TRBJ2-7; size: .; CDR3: CASSLRGLSSYEQYF
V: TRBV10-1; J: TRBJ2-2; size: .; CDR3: CASSGPGEGHGELFF
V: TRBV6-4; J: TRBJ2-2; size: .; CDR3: CASSAGTSGTGELFF
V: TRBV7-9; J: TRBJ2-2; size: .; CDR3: CASRGTVNTGELFF
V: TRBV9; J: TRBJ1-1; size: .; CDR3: CASSTGTGSEAFF
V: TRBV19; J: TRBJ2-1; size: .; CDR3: CASSRGLAGAGEQFF
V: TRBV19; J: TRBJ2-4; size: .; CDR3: CASTNAQPNIQYF
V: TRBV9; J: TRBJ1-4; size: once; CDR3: CASSVGVQEGEKLFF
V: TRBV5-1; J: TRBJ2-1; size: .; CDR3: CASKRGGYNEQFF
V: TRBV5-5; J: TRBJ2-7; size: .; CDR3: CATTRTSGDYEQYF
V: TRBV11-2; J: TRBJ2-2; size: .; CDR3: CASSPGRGGAGTGELFF
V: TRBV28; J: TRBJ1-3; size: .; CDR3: CASRENRVPGNTIYF
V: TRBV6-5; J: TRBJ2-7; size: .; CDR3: CASSLTGNGYEQYF
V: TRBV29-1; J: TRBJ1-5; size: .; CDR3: CSVAGPNQPQHF
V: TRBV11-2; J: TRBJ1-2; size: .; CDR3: CASRPSQGRYGYTF
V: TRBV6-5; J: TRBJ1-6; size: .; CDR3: CASRGQDNSPLHF
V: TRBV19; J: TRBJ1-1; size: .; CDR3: CASSIMGRSSTEAFF
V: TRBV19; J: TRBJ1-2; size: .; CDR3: CASSIVDRNGGYTF
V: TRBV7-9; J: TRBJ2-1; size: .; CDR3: CASSLAGGRRINEQFF
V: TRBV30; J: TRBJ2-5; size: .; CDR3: CAWGTQPQETQYF
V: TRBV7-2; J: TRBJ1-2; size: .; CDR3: CASSPSGDNRGYTF
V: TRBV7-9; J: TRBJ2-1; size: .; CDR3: CASSRASGRLHVGEQFF
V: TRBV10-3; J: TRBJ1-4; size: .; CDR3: CAISTIPQVSGEKLFF
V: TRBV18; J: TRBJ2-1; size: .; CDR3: CASSDPQGTNEQFF
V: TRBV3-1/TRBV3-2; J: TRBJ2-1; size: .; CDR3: CASSQDVGLAGAGNEQFF